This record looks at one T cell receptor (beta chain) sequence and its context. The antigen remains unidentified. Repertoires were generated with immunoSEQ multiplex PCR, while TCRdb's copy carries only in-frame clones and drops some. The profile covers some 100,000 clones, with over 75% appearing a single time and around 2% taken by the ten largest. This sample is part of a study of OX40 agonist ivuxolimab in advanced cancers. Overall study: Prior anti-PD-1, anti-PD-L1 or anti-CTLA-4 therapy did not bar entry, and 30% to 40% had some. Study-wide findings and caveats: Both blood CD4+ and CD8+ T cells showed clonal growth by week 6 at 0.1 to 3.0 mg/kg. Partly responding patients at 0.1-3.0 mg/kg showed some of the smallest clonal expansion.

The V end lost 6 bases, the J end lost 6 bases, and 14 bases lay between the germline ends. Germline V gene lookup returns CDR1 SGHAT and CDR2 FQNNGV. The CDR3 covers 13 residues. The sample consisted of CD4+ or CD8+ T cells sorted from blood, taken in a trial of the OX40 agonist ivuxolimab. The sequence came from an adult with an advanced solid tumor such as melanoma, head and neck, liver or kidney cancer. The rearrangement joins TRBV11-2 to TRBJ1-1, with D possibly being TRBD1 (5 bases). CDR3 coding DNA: TGTGCCAGCAGTTCTTGGGGCTCCCCTGAAGCTTTCTTT. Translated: CASSSWGSPEAFF.